The 32 T cell receptor beta chains below come from one sample, sequenced in a study of beta chain features in type 1 diabetes. Overall study findings and caveats: Significant though moderate, a shortening of TCRB CDR3s appeared in all four CD4+ subsets of Type 1 diabetes patients.

The authors reverse transcribed all of the isolated RNA, so sequencing captured expressed TCRB transcripts. TCRdb's copy holds only in-frame clones and misses some; the assay was immunoSEQ multiplex PCR. Of 640,000 or so clones in the sample, roughly an eighth were seen once. No antigens are known for them. Specimen: naive CD4+ T cells from blood. Source of these receptors: a man between 18 and 29 years old with type 1 diabetes.

V usage is TRBV7-2 and J usage is TRBJ1-2; D is uncertain. Germline CDR1 is SGHTA and CDR2 is FQGNSA. Trimming stripped 5 bases from V and 2 bases from J, with 21 bases between. The CDR3 contains 17 residues. The CDR3 sequence is CASSPRLPEGINYGYTF. The DNA of the CDR3 is TGTGCCAGCAGCCCCCGACTACCGGAGGGAATCAACTATGGCTACACCTTC.

The chain has TRBV25-1 and TRBJ1-6, with D perhaps matching TRBD1 (5 bases). The CDR3 runs 17 residues. Trimming left V 1 base short and J 1 base short, with 11 bases between. Germline V gene data show CDR1 as MGHDK and CDR2 as SYGVNS. The CDR3 nucleotides read TGTGCCAGCAGTGAATTTGAGGGGAGATCCTATAATTCACCCCTCCACTTT. Translated: CASSEFEGRSYNSPLHF.

This clone has just a few counts. The chain has TRBV7-2 and TRBJ1-1; D may be TRBD1 (6 bases). Germline V gene sequence: CDR1 SGHTA, CDR2 FQGNSA. The V gene lost 10 bases and the J gene lost 0 bases, with 18 bases spanning the gap. The CDR3 has 15 residues. CDR3 DNA sequence: TGTGCCACCACGGCAGGGGTGGTTTTGAACACTGAAGCTTTCTTT. Translating gives CATTAGVVLNTEAFF.

This clone has more than one count but fewer than ten. The chain combines TRBV19 with TRBJ2-5, with D hard to call. CDR3 length equals 13 residues. Trimming took 3 bases from V and 7 from J, leaving 12 bases between them. Germline V gene sequence: CDR1 LNHDA, CDR2 SQIVND (reference sequence). The CDR3 sequence is CASSMAPARTQYF. The CDR3 nucleotides are TGTGCCAGTAGTATGGCCCCCGCGCGGACCCAGTACTTC.

In its sample, this clone was seen a few times. This chain connects TRBV21-1 to TRBJ2-6; the DNA was not used to check the table's D call, TRBD1. TRBV21-1 is reported as a pseudogene. The CDR3 length is 15 residues. CDR3 nucleotide sequence: TGTGCCACGGGACAGGGATGCTCTGGGGCCAACGTCCTGACTTTC. This codes for CATGQGCSGANVLTF.

The V gene is TRBV28, the J gene TRBJ2-1; 9 bases map to TRBD1. With 9 bases clipped from V and 3 bases from J, the junction kept 9 bases outside the gene matches. Per the germline V gene, CDR1 is MDHEN and CDR2 is SYDVKM. The CDR3 covers 15 residues. The CDR3 reads CASTLQGAIYNEQFF. CDR3 DNA sequence: TGTGCCAGTACCCTACAGGGGGCAATCTACAATGAGCAGTTCTTC.

This clone was counted once. The chain's CDR3 is CASSLVTGTEPYEQYF. CDR3 bases: TGCGCCAGCAGCTTGGTTACAGGGACCGAACCCTACGAGCAGTACTTC. The chain is built from TRBV5-1 and TRBJ2-7; TRBD1 might be the D (6 bases). The CDR3 is 16 amino acids. V lost 0 bases to trimming and J lost 2 bases, with 15 bases between them. The germline V gene encodes CDR1 SGHRS and CDR2 YFSETQ. The whole variable domain, filled in from reference TRBV5-1 and TRBJ2-7, reads KAGVTQTPRYLIKTRGQQVTLSCSPISGHRSVSWYQQTPGQGLQFLFEYFSETQRNKGNFPGRFSGRQFSNSRSEMNVSTLELGDSALYLCASSLVTGTEPYEQYFGPGTRLTVT.

The V call is TRBV30, the J call TRBJ2-5; 7 bases agree with TRBD2. The CDR3 totals 14 residues. Germline lookup yields CDR1 GTSNPN and CDR2 SVGIG (reference sequence). The V gene end was trimmed by 0 bases and the J gene end by 5 bases; junction bases not matched to a gene: 6. CDR3 nucleotide sequence: TGTGCCTGGAGTGTACTGCGGGGGATTGAGACCCAGTACTTC. As protein: CAWSVLRGIETQYF.

The rearrangement joins TRBV5-4 to TRBJ2-1; 15 nucleotides match TRBD2. Trimming cost V 6 bases and J 9 bases; bases outside gene matches: 13. This CDR3 has 17 residues. From germline, CDR1 is SGHNT and CDR2 YYREEE (reference sequence). DNA for the CDR3: TGTGCCAGCACCAGACCAGGACTAGCGGGGGGGCTAGGTGAGCAGTTCTTC. Translation: CASTRPGLAGGLGEQFF.

This clone was counted once. The chain recombines TRBV6-5 with TRBJ2-7; D not resolved. Trimming removed 0 bases from V and 3 bases from J, with 6 bases in between. CDR1 and CDR2 from the germline V gene are MNHEY and SVGAGI. The CDR3 extends over 13 amino acids. The CDR3 nucleotides are TGTGCCAGCAGTTACTCCGGACGCTACGAGCAGTACTTC. It codes for CASSYSGRYEQYF.

This chain joins TRBV7-7 and TRBJ2-1, with D perhaps TRBD2 (5 bases). With 1 base removed from V and 7 bases from J, the gap between germline ends came to 11 bases. CDR1 is SSHAT and CDR2 is FNYEAQ in the germline V gene (reference sequence). CDR3 length: 14 residues. The DNA of the CDR3 is TGTGCCAGCAGCTTAGAGGGCGGGCAAAATGAGCAGTTCTTC. This sequence encodes CASSLEGGQNEQFF.

The V call is TRBV5-1, the J call TRBJ1-2; a possible D gene is TRBD1 (6 bases). The CDR3 consists of 14 residues. V lost 3 bases and J lost 4, with 13 bases in between. CDR1 and CDR2 (germline): SGHRS, YFSETQ. For the CDR3, the DNA is TGCGCCAGCAGCTCCTCCGCAGGGGCCTATGGCTACACCTTC. Translating gives CASSSSAGAYGYTF.

The rearrangement links TRBV5-1 to TRBJ2-7; no clear D. CDR3 length equals 14 residues. V lost 1 base and J 3 bases, leaving 11 bases between the germline ends. Germline V CDR1 and CDR2: SGHRS, YFSETQ. The CDR3 loop is CASSLTNLIYEQYF. CDR3 sequence (DNA): TGCGCCAGCAGCTTGACTAATTTGATCTACGAGCAGTACTTC. Full variable domain (outside the CDR3, taken from reference TRBV5-1 and TRBJ2-7): KAGVTQTPRYLIKTRGQQVTLSCSPISGHRSVSWYQQTPGQGLQFLFEYFSETQRNKGNFPGRFSGRQFSNSRSEMNVSTLELGDSALYLCASSLTNLIYEQYFGPGTRLTVT.

Here the CDR3 reads CACLPGGQVEKLFF. The DNA for the CDR3 is TGTGCCTGCCTCCCCGGGGGGCAGGTAGAAAAACTGTTTTTT. The chain carries TRBV30 and TRBJ1-4, with TRBD1 as a possible D gene (6 bases). The CDR3 loop spans 14 amino acids. V was trimmed by 6 bases and J by 8 bases, leaving 19 bases between them. Germline V gene sequence: CDR1 GTSNPN, CDR2 SVGIG (reference sequence).

The chain has TRBV6-1 and TRBJ2-1; D remains unclear. Germline V gives CDR1 MNHNS, CDR2 SASEGT. V dropped 3 bases and J dropped 0 bases, with 9 bases sitting between them. The CDR3 totals 15 residues. The CDR3 region has the DNA TGTGCCAGCAGTGAGGACCGGAACTCCTACAATGAGCAGTTCTTC. This gives the protein CASSEDRNSYNEQFF.

The chain employs TRBV5-1 and TRBJ2-2; D perhaps matches TRBD1 (5 bases). Germline lookup yields CDR1 SGHRS and CDR2 YFSETQ. The length of the CDR3 is 17 residues. The germline V and J ends were trimmed by 0 bases and 0 bases, with 12 bases remaining between them. CDR3 sequence (DNA): TGCGCCAGCAGCTTGGAGGGTGCAGGGTCGAACACCGGGGAGCTGTTTTTT. Residues: CASSLEGAGSNTGELFF.

In this sample, this clone turned up a few times. The chain carries TRBV7-9 and TRBJ1-1, with D maybe TRBD1 (5 bases). Trimming pared 7 bases from V and 1 base from J, leaving 13 bases between. The CDR3 sequence is 14 residues long. The germline V gene has CDR1 SEHNR and CDR2 FQNEAQ (reference sequence). The CDR3 loop is CASTQEGPNTEAFF. CDR3 sequence (DNA): TGTGCCAGCACCCAGGAGGGGCCGAACACTGAAGCTTTCTTT.

The CDR3: CASSVQGALDSPLHF. CDR3 sequence (DNA): TGTGCCAGCAGTGTTCAGGGGGCCCTAGATTCACCCCTCCACTTT. V usage is TRBV2 and J usage is TRBJ1-6; TRBD1 matches at 8 bases. Germline assignment: CDR1 SNHLY and CDR2 FYNNEI. The junction had 7 bases not matched to a gene; V was cut back by 4 bases and J by 8 bases. The CDR3 totals 15 residues.

This clone was detected a few times. The V gene is TRBV5-1, the J gene TRBJ2-1; TRBD2 matches 8 bases. V was pared by 4 bases and J by 6 bases, with 21 bases of the junction left unmatched. Per the germline V gene, CDR1 is SGHRS and CDR2 is YFSETQ. CDR3 length: 19 residues. The CDR3 nucleotides are TGCGCCAGCAGCCCCCATCGGGCGGGAGCGGGGGACCCATTCAATGAGCAGTTCTTC. Amino acids: CASSPHRAGAGDPFNEQFF.

The chain employs TRBV7-2 and TRBJ2-5; D ambiguous. The V end lost 4 bases, the J end lost 1 base, and 7 bases lay between the germline ends. The V gene's germline CDR1 is SGHTA and CDR2 FQGNSA. This CDR3 comprises 13 residues. The CDR3 nucleotides are TGTGCCAGCAGCTCGCGGACCCAAGAGACCCAGTACTTC. Encoded protein: CASSSRTQETQYF.

In its sample, this clone was seen a few times. Here the CDR3 reads CASSPQRQGSYGYTF. The DNA for the CDR3 is TGTGCCAGCAGCCCACAGCGGCAGGGATCCTATGGCTACACCTTC. The chain uses TRBV5-4 and TRBJ1-2; TRBD1 might be the D (5 bases). This CDR3 is 15 amino acids long. The ends were cut back, 4 bases at V and 4 bases at J, with 17 bases in the middle. Germline V gene lookup returns CDR1 SGHNT and CDR2 YYREEE (reference sequence).

About this clone itself: Other DNA sequences in the sample encode the same CDR3. The J gene is TRBJ1-4, the V gene TRBV30; tentative D call: TRBD1 (6 bases). The CDR3 spans 13 residues. Germline CDR1 GTSNPN, CDR2 SVGIG (reference sequence). Trimming cost V 0 bases and J 4 bases, with 6 bases left between them. CDR3 residues: CAWSVGHNEKLFF. In nucleotides, the CDR3 is TGTGCCTGGAGTGTGGGACATAATGAAAAACTGTTTTTT.

Comment on this clone: Other DNA sequences in this specimen translate into the identical CDR3. The chain uses TRBV12-5 and TRBJ2-3, with 9 positions matching TRBD1. Germline-derived CDR1 and CDR2 are LGHNT and FRNRAP. V was clipped by 6 bases and J by 0 bases; unmatched bases: 4. CDR3 length equals 15 residues. The CDR3 here is CASGPGQGSTDTQYF. The CDR3 DNA is TGTGCTAGTGGCCCTGGACAGGGGAGCACAGATACGCAGTATTTT.

The chain uses TRBV5-4 and TRBJ2-1; D is unclear. Trimming shortened V by 2 bases and J by 5 bases, and 14 bases separated the two germline ends. The germline V gene encodes CDR1 SGHNT and CDR2 YYREEE (reference sequence). The CDR3 runs 15 residues. This CDR3 is CASSFSRGDNNEQFF. The CDR3 DNA sequence: TGTGCCAGCAGCTTCTCAAGAGGAGATAACAATGAGCAGTTCTTC.

This clone appeared a few times. The chain is built from TRBV14 and TRBJ2-7; the D is unclear. From germline, CDR1 is SGHDN and CDR2 FVKESK. Deletions cut 2 bases from V and 6 bases from J, with 5 bases between. CDR3 length equals 11 residues. CDR3 DNA: TGTGCCAGCAGCCAATCAGTCGAGCAGTACTTC. It encodes CASSQSVEQYF.

The chain couples TRBV11-1 to TRBJ2-1; D call uncertain. Germline CDR1 is SGHAT and CDR2 is FQDESV (reference sequence). This CDR3 has 14 amino acids. V was cut by 2 bases and J by 5 bases, with 10 bases left in between. Here the CDR3 DNA reads TGTGCCAGCAGCTTAAACGGGCCGAACAATGAGCAGTTCTTC. Its protein is CASSLNGPNNEQFF.

J is TRBJ2-3 and V is TRBV2; a weak D match, TRBD2 (6 bases). Germline-derived CDR1 and CDR2 are SNHLY and FYNNEI. Trimming cost V 8 bases and J 2 bases, with 14 bases left between them. The CDR3 runs to 14 residues. As DNA, the CDR3 is TGTGCCAGCTTAGCGGAGGCCTCCACAGATACGCAGTATTTT. Residues: CASLAEASTDTQYF.

DNA for the CDR3: TGCGCCAGCAGCTTGGCGACAGGGATAGTATTCTACGAGCAGTACTTC. Translation gives CASSLATGIVFYEQYF. The chain combines TRBV5-1 with TRBJ2-7; 7 nucleotides agree with TRBD1. This CDR3 comprises 16 residues. CDR1 is SGHRS, CDR2 YFSETQ, per germline. Trimming removed 0 bases from V and 3 bases from J; junction bases left unmatched: 9. Drawing the rest from reference TRBV5-1 and TRBJ2-7, the complete variable domain is KAGVTQTPRYLIKTRGQQVTLSCSPISGHRSVSWYQQTPGQGLQFLFEYFSETQRNKGNFPGRFSGRQFSNSRSEMNVSTLELGDSALYLCASSLATGIVFYEQYFGPGTRLTVT.

This sequence joins TRBV7-2 and TRBJ1-2, with TRBD1 as a possible D gene (5 bases). This CDR3 contains 15 residues. V lost 1 base to trimming and J lost 7 bases, with 16 bases between them. Germline lookup yields CDR1 SGHTA and CDR2 FQGNSA. The CDR3 protein is CASSLVLSQGGGYTF. DNA of the CDR3: TGTGCCAGCAGCTTAGTTCTATCGCAGGGCGGTGGCTACACCTTC.

The CDR3 sequence is CSVEDRGSYTF. CDR3 nucleotide sequence: TGCAGCGTTGAAGATAGGGGAAGCTACACCTTC. The rearrangement uses TRBV29-1 and TRBJ1-2, with a possible D match to TRBD1 (5 bases). Per germline, CDR1 SQVTM and CDR2 ANQGSEA. CDR3 length equals 11 residues. Trimming stripped 0 bases from V and 9 bases from J, with 8 bases between.

The CDR3 sequence: CASSYLAPGRGGEQYF. Written as DNA, the CDR3 is TGTGCCAGCAGTTACCTCGCGCCCGGTCGGGGGGGAGAGCAGTACTTC. The chain couples TRBV6-5 to TRBJ2-7; 8 nucleotides line up with TRBD2. The germline CDR1 and CDR2 sequences are MNHEY and SVGAGI. The trim removed 2 bases at V and 7 bases at J, leaving 13 bases unmatched. CDR3 size: 16 residues.

As for this clone: Different DNA sequences within this sample yield the same CDR3. The V gene is TRBV25-1, the J gene TRBJ2-7; D tentatively fits TRBD1 or TRBD2 (5 bases each). CDR3 length: 14 amino acids. The germline CDR1 and CDR2 sequences are MGHDK and SYGVNS. V gave up 1 base and J gave up 4 bases, with 11 bases separating them. Written as DNA, the CDR3 is TGTGCCAGCAGTGAATTGGGACGGAGTTACGAGCAGTACTTC. Residues: CASSELGRSYEQYF.